Listed below are T cell receptor beta chains from one sample, sequenced in a study of blood T cell repertoires in COVID-19. Clones were read by immunoSEQ multiplex PCR, and TCRdb kept only the in-frame ones, dropping some. In the table there are over 100,000 clones, over 70% of which are singletons. Input material: peripheral blood. These receptors were collected from a man aged 45-60 years with active COVID-19. Both conserved end residues are part of each CDR3. The D gene is left open where the match is weak. Size is omitted from some rows. Given values are once, few, many or a class for expanded clones.

cdr3_aa,cdr3_nt,v_call,j_call,d_call,clone_size
CASSEQGSSPLHF,TGTGCCAGCAGTGAACAGGGAAGTTCACCCCTCCACTTT,TRBV6-1,TRBJ1-6,NA,few
CASSPRTGILMNTEAFF,TGTGCCAGCTCACCAAGGACAGGAATCCTCATGAACACTGAAGCTTTCTTT,TRBV18,TRBJ1-1,TRBD1,NA
CSVGGGETYEQYF,TGCAGCGTTGGAGGGGGGGAGACCTACGAGCAGTACTTC,TRBV29-1,TRBJ2-7,NA,NA
CASSQVRGGELFF,TGTGCCAGCAGCCAAGTAAGGGGCGGGGAGCTGTTTTTT,TRBV3-1/TRBV3-2,TRBJ2-2,NA,NA
CASSEGASGGETQYF,TGTGCCAGCAGTGAAGGAGCTAGCGGGGGTGAGACCCAGTACTTC,TRBV2,TRBJ2-5,TRBD2,NA
CASSVQEPDTQYF,TGTGCCAGCAGCGTCCAGGAACCAGATACGCAGTATTTT,TRBV9,TRBJ2-3,NA,NA
CAISDSGYGYTF,TGTGCCATCAGTGATTCGGGCTATGGCTACACCTTC,TRBV10-3,TRBJ1-2,NA,NA
CASKTDGVYGYTF,TGTGCCAGCAAAACCGACGGGGTCTATGGCTACACCTTC,TRBV2,TRBJ1-2,NA,NA
CASSLGTASGSPLHF,TGCGCCAGCAGCTTAGGGACAGCTTCGGGTTCACCCCTCCACTTT,TRBV5-1,TRBJ1-6,TRBD1,once
CASSSRQGVYEQYF,TGTGCCAGCAGCTCTCGACAGGGGGTGTACGAGCAGTACTTC,TRBV7-2,TRBJ2-7,TRBD1,NA
CASSLGQKNIQYF,TGTGCCAGCAGCTTGGGGCAGAAAAACATTCAGTACTTC,TRBV5-4,TRBJ2-4,NA,NA
CASAGRGIRDTQYF,TGTGCCAGTGCCGGGAGGGGCATAAGGGATACGCAGTATTTT,TRBV19,TRBJ2-3,TRBD2,NA
CASSEAQGAPYEQYF,TGTGCCAGCAGTGAGGCACAGGGGGCGCCGTACGAGCAGTACTTC,TRBV2,TRBJ2-7,TRBD1,NA
CASSQAGQGAYEQYF,TGTGCCAGCAGCCAAGCCGGACAGGGGGCCTACGAGCAGTACTTC,TRBV4-2,TRBJ2-7,TRBD1,NA
CASSDSGQGSGELFF,TGTGCCAGCAGTGACTCGGGACAGGGGTCCGGGGAGCTGTTTTTT,TRBV6-4,TRBJ2-2,TRBD1,NA
CASSLGQIYEQYF,TGTGCCAGCAGTTTAGGACAAATCTACGAGCAGTACTTC,TRBV12-3/TRBV12-4,TRBJ2-7,NA,few
CASSQVQGDNEKLFF,TGCGCCAGCAGCCAAGTTCAGGGGGATAATGAAAAACTGTTTTTT,TRBV4-3,TRBJ1-4,TRBD1,NA
CASSVLSGGADTQYF,TGTGCCAGCAGCGTCCTTAGCGGGGGGGCCGATACGCAGTATTTT,TRBV9,TRBJ2-3,TRBD2,NA
CAISEGDRGLNTEAFF,TGTGCCATCAGTGAGGGAGACAGAGGCTTGAACACTGAAGCTTTCTTT,TRBV10-3,TRBJ1-1,NA,NA
CASSPRERAGELFF,TGTGCCAGCAGCCCCCGGGAGCGGGCCGGGGAGCTGTTTTTT,TRBV7-2,TRBJ2-2,NA,NA
CASSLDRFQSGELFF,TGTGCCAGCAGCTTAGATCGGTTCCAATCCGGGGAGCTGTTTTTT,TRBV11-3,TRBJ2-2,NA,NA
CASSVVQGGEQFF,TGTGCCAGCAGCGTAGTTCAGGGGGGTGAGCAGTTCTTC,TRBV9,TRBJ2-1,NA,NA
CASSLSSGILTGELFF,TGCGCCAGCAGCTTATCTTCAGGGATTCTCACCGGGGAGCTGTTTTTT,TRBV5-1,TRBJ2-2,NA,NA
CASRSGEGTEAFF,TGTGCCAGCCGCTCCGGGGAGGGGACTGAAGCTTTCTTT,TRBV9,TRBJ1-1,NA,NA
CAWSITGGAGYGYTF,TGTGCCTGGAGCATAACAGGGGGCGCCGGCTATGGCTACACCTTC,TRBV30,TRBJ1-2,TRBD1,once
CASSWGQGRVEQYF,TGTGCCAGCAGCTGGGGACAGGGGAGGGTCGAGCAGTACTTC,TRBV5-5,TRBJ2-7,TRBD1,NA
CASSLEARELFF,TGTGCCAGCAGCTTAGAAGCCCGGGAGCTGTTTTTT,TRBV5-4,TRBJ2-2,NA,once
CASSQVATQNYGYTF,TGTGCCAGCAGCCAAGTGGCCACACAGAACTATGGCTACACCTTC,TRBV4-2,TRBJ1-2,NA,NA
CASSGRTSGNTGELFF,TGCGCCAGCAGCGGGCGGACTAGCGGCAACACCGGGGAGCTGTTTTTT,TRBV5-1,TRBJ2-2,TRBD2,NA
CASSTGLAYEQYF,TGTGCCAGCAGCACGGGACTAGCCTACGAGCAGTACTTC,TRBV5-8,TRBJ2-7,TRBD2,NA
CASSEKTGVNQPQHF,TGTGCCAGCAGTGAAAAGACAGGGGTGAATCAGCCCCAGCATTTT,TRBV2,TRBJ1-5,TRBD1,NA
CASSVVTGTGVAWHEQFF,TGTGCCAGCAGCGTAGTCACGGGAACGGGGGTAGCGTGGCATGAGCAGTTCTTC,TRBV9,TRBJ2-1,NA,NA
CASSLGGQPYGYTF,TGTGCCAGCAGCTTGGGAGGCCAGCCTTATGGCTACACCTTC,TRBV5-6,TRBJ1-2,NA,NA
CASSTDPRGEQYF,TGTGCCAGCAGCACCGACCCCAGGGGCGAGCAGTACTTC,TRBV7-2,TRBJ2-7,NA,NA
CASSQERGTEAFF,TGCGCCAGCAGCCAAGAAAGGGGGACTGAAGCTTTCTTT,TRBV4-1,TRBJ1-1,NA,NA
CASRAGGLVKAFF,TGTGCCAGCAGGGCGGGGGGCCTAGTGAAAGCTTTCTTT,TRBV6-5,TRBJ1-1,NA,NA
CASSIGLAGNIQYF,TGTGCCAGTAGTATAGGACTAGCTGGAAACATTCAGTACTTC,TRBV19,TRBJ2-4,TRBD2,NA
CASRPRTATELYSNQPQHF,TGCGCCAGCAGACCCAGGACAGCAACGGAACTCTATAGCAATCAGCCCCAGCATTTT,TRBV5-1,TRBJ1-5,NA,NA
CAWTPGTGGRDTEAFF,TGTGCCTGGACCCCCGGGACAGGGGGCCGAGACACTGAAGCTTTCTTT,TRBV30,TRBJ1-1,TRBD1,once
CASSYSRSGGSGTQYF,TGTGCCAGCAGTTACTCCCGTAGCGGGGGGTCCGGGACCCAGTACTTC,TRBV6-5,TRBJ2-5,TRBD2,NA
CATKWGVNEKLFF,TGTGCCACCAAGTGGGGGGTTAATGAAAAACTGTTTTTT,TRBV12-3/TRBV12-4,TRBJ1-4,NA,NA
CAKGGELLGEQFF,TGTGCCAAGGGAGGGGAGCTCCTAGGTGAGCAGTTCTTC,TRBV30,TRBJ2-1,TRBD2,NA
CASSPGTARNYGYTF,TGTGCCAGCAGCCCCGGGACAGCTCGTAACTATGGCTACACCTTC,TRBV16,TRBJ1-2,TRBD1,NA
CASRVLADTQYF,TGTGCCAGCAGGGTCCTGGCCGATACGCAGTATTTT,TRBV2,TRBJ2-3,NA,NA
CASSQDSGGYTF,TGTGCCAGCAGCCAAGATTCAGGGGGCTACACCTTC,TRBV3-1/TRBV3-2,TRBJ1-2,NA,NA
CATFLQGTGTGELFF,TGTGCCACCTTCTTACAGGGGACAGGCACCGGGGAGCTGTTTTTT,TRBV5-4,TRBJ2-2,TRBD1,NA
CASGISGYGNTIYF,TGTGCTAGTGGTATATCAGGGTATGGAAACACCATATATTTT,TRBV12-5,TRBJ1-3,NA,NA